This T cell receptor (beta chain) was found in a study of OX40 agonist ivuxolimab in advanced cancers. On the study more broadly: Melanoma, hepatocellular carcinoma, head and neck or renal cell cancer occurred in dose-escalation patients.

Researchers took blood at baseline, on cycle 4 day 1, and on cycle 7 day 1. Generated by immunoSEQ multiplex PCR, the TCRdb table keeps only in-frame clones and is missing some. The sample records 40,000 to 50,000 clones, roughly 89% being singletons. The TCR was taken from an adult with an advanced solid tumor such as melanoma, head and neck, liver or kidney cancer. Sequenced here: CD4+ or CD8+ T cells sorted from blood, sampled in a trial of the OX40 agonist ivuxolimab.

CDR3: CASTQAPNQQETQYF. The CDR3 DNA sequence: TGTGCCAGCACCCAGGCGCCGAACCAGCAAGAGACCCAGTACTTC. The chain is built from TRBV2 and TRBJ2-5; D call uncertain. The CDR3 contains 15 residues. V lost 7 bases to trimming and J lost 2 bases, with 17 bases between them. Per the germline V gene, CDR1 is SNHLY and CDR2 is FYNNEI. Full variable domain (outside the CDR3, taken from reference TRBV2 and TRBJ2-5): EPEVTQTPSHQVTQMGQEVILRCVPISNHLYFYWYRQILGQKVEFLVSFYNNEISEKSEIFDDQFSVERPDGSNFTLKIRSTKLEDSAMYFCASTQAPNQQETQYFGPGTRLLVL.